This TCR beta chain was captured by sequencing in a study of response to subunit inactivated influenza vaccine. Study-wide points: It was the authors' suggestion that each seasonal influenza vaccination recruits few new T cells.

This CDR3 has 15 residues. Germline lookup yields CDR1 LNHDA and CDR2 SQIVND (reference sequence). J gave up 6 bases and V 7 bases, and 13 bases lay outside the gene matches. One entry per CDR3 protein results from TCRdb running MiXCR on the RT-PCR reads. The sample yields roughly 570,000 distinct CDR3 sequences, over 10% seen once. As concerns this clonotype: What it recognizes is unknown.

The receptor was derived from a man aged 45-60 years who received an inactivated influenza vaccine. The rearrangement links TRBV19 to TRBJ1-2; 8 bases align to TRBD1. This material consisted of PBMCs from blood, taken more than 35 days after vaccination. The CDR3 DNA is TGTGCCAGTACCACGGACTGGACAGGGATAAATGGCTACACCTTC. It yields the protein CASTTDWTGINGYTF.